This T cell receptor beta chain was captured in a study of blood T cell repertoires in COVID-19. Study information: Samples representing acute and convalescent COVID-19 were sourced from the United States, Italy and Spain.

In its sample, this clone was seen once. Recruited during active infection, patients (from Seattle) were subsequently followed longitudinally. Some clones are missing from TCRdb's copy, which holds only in-frame ones; the method was immunoSEQ multiplex PCR. This sample has hundreds of thousands of clones, with less than 90% found just once. The specimen sequenced was peripheral blood. This clonotype originated in an older woman with COVID-19, enrolled during active disease.

CDR3 sequence: CACTSGVLNTEAFF. DNA of the CDR3: TGTGCCTGCACCTCCGGGGTTTTGAACACTGAAGCTTTCTTT. The chain employs TRBV30 and TRBJ1-1, with unresolved D. CDR1 is GTSNPN, CDR2 SVGIG, per germline (reference sequence). CDR3 length equals 14 residues. The V end lost 6 bases, the J end lost 0 bases, and 14 bases lay between the germline ends.